The 16 T cell receptor beta chains below come from one sample, sequenced in a study of T cells in tumors after PD-1 blockade. The protocol was immunoSEQ multiplex PCR, while the TCRdb copy is restricted to in-frame clones and leaves out a portion. The data show 20,000 to 25,000 clones, roughly 73% seen once. The source was PBMCs, collected before anti-PD-1 treatment. The receptors come from a human donor with basal cell carcinoma.

This rearrangement joins TRBV5-6 to TRBJ2-1; the match to TRBD2 covers 11 bases. Germline CDR1 reads SGHDT; CDR2 reads YYEEEE. The CDR3 consists of 15 residues. Trimming took 4 bases from V and 4 from J; bases not matched to a gene: 4. CDR3 in DNA: TGTGCCAGCAGCCCACTAGCGGGGGTGTACAATGAGCAGTTCTTC. Its translation: CASSPLAGVYNEQFF.

This chain's CDR3 is CASSNPSTDTQYF. The CDR3 nucleotides read TGTGCCAGCAGCAACCCTAGCACAGATACGCAGTATTTT. The V call is TRBV7-2, the J call TRBJ2-3; D is ambiguous. The CDR3 consists of 13 residues. V shed 5 bases and J shed 0 bases, with 6 bases lying between them. Germline CDR1 SGHTA, CDR2 FQGNSA.

V and J are TRBV3-1 (or the pseudogene TRBV3-2) and TRBJ1-2; D ambiguous. Germline V gene sequence: CDR1 LGHDT, CDR2 YNNKEL (reference sequence). The CDR3 is 13 residues long. V shed 5 bases and J shed 2 bases, with 9 bases lying between them. CDR3 in amino acids: CASSTTANYGYTF. CDR3 coding DNA: TGTGCCAGCAGCACTACAGCCAACTATGGCTACACCTTC.

The rearrangement joins TRBV5-1 to TRBJ2-5; 10 nucleotides match TRBD2. Trimming cost V 0 bases and J 5 bases; bases outside gene matches: 4. Germline V gene lookup returns CDR1 SGHRS and CDR2 YFSETQ. This CDR3 spans 15 amino acids. The CDR3 region has the DNA TGCGCCAGCAGCTTGGCTCTAGCGGGGGCTGAGACCCAGTACTTC. Translation gives CASSLALAGAETQYF.

V usage is TRBV10-3 and J usage is TRBJ1-6; TRBD1 matches 7 bases. This CDR3 is built from 16 residues. Germline values: CDR1 ENHRY, CDR2 SYGVKD. Losses at the gene ends were 2 bases for V and 7 bases for J; bases not matched to a gene: 8. This CDR3 reads CAISEEGGAGNSPLHF. As DNA, the CDR3 is TGTGCCATCAGTGAGGAAGGGGGCGCGGGGAATTCACCCCTCCACTTT.

In DNA form, the CDR3 reads TGTGCCAGCAGTTTGGAGCAGGGATTCGGAGCTTTCTTT. This sequence encodes CASSLEQGFGAFF. The chain couples TRBV12-3 or TRBV12-4 to TRBJ1-1; perhaps TRBD1 as D (5 bases). V lost 3 bases and J lost 10, with 15 bases in between. The CDR3 length is 13 residues.

The rearrangement uses TRBV7-2 and TRBJ1-2; D not resolved. The CDR3 is 13 amino acids. CDR1 and CDR2 from the germline V gene are SGHTA and FQGNSA. V was shortened by 3 bases and J by 2 bases, with 7 bases between the two germline ends. The CDR3 here is CASSLDGNYGYTF. The CDR3 DNA reads TGTGCCAGCAGCTTGGACGGGAACTATGGCTACACCTTC.

This chain joins TRBV30 and TRBJ2-3, with TRBD2 matching 9 bases. The CDR3 length is 16 residues. From germline, CDR1 is GTSNPN and CDR2 SVGIG (reference sequence). The ends lost 4 bases at V and 7 bases at J; junction bases unmatched: 15. For the CDR3, the DNA is TGTGCCTGGAAGGATATGGGGCGGGGGGGTCGGAATACGCAGTATTTT. It encodes CAWKDMGRGGRNTQYF.

The chain is built from TRBV19 and TRBJ1-2, with D perhaps TRBD1 (6 bases). Trimming removed 6 bases at V and 6 bases at J, with 14 bases between. The CDR3 extends over 13 amino acids. Per the germline V gene, CDR1 is LNHDA and CDR2 is SQIVND (reference sequence). The CDR3 spells CASSINRDDGYTF. CDR3 coding DNA: TGTGCCAGTAGCATCAACAGGGACGATGGCTACACCTTC.

The V gene is TRBV6-4, the J gene TRBJ2-2; 11 bases match TRBD2. V shed 5 bases and J 4 bases; nucleotides not matched to a gene: 3. This CDR3 contains 15 residues. Germline V CDR1 and CDR2: MRHNA, SNTAGT. The CDR3 spells CASSRTSGFTGELFF. The CDR3 DNA follows: TGTGCCAGCAGTCGGACTAGCGGGTTCACCGGGGAGCTGTTTTTT.

The chain carries TRBV25-1 and TRBJ2-2, with TRBD1 matching over 8 bases. J gave up 8 bases and V 3 bases, and 14 bases lay outside the gene matches. The CDR3 totals 17 residues. Germline V gene sequence: CDR1 MGHDK, CDR2 SYGVNS. The CDR3: CASSDIGQGIIVGELFF. The CDR3 coding sequence is TGTGCCAGCAGTGATATCGGACAGGGTATCATAGTAGGGGAGCTGTTTTTT.

The gene calls are TRBV2 and TRBJ1-5; TRBD1 is a possible D gene (6 bases). Germline lookup yields CDR1 SNHLY and CDR2 FYNNEI. Trimming removed 5 bases from V and 2 bases from J, with 13 bases in between. CDR3 length equals 15 residues. CDR3 in DNA: TGTGCCAGCAGTCTTCCAGGGGCCGGCAATCAGCCCCAGCATTTT. Protein: CASSLPGAGNQPQHF.

The rearrangement links TRBV2 to TRBJ2-3; 7 bases fit TRBD2. Germline lookup yields CDR1 SNHLY and CDR2 FYNNEI. This CDR3 comprises 14 residues. V shed 6 bases, J shed 4 bases, and the junction held 7 bases outside the gene matches. The CDR3 nucleotides are TGTGCCAGCAGCTTCGGGGGGAACTCAGATACGCAGTATTTT. Its protein is CASSFGGNSDTQYF.

The chain joins TRBV18 to TRBJ1-1; D is unclear. The CDR3 contains 13 residues. Germline V gene sequence: CDR1 KGHSH, CDR2 LQKENI. The V gene lost 1 base and the J gene lost 2 bases, with 5 bases spanning the gap. The CDR3 DNA reads as TGTGCCAGCTCACCACAGGAAAACACTGAAGCTTTCTTT. Translated: CASSPQENTEAFF.

In its sample, this clone was seen a few times. The gene calls are TRBV6-4 and TRBJ2-1, with 14 bases fitting TRBD2. V dropped 4 bases and J dropped 5; count of bases not matched to a gene: 1. CDR1 is MRHNA and CDR2 is SNTAGT in the germline V gene. There are 15 residues in the CDR3. The CDR3 DNA reads TGTGCCAGCAGTGCGGGACTAGCGGGGGACAATGAGCAGTTCTTC. This gives the protein CASSAGLAGDNEQFF.

The chain has TRBV3-1 (or the pseudogene TRBV3-2) and TRBJ2-1; D not certain. V was pared by 6 bases and J by 0 bases, with 12 bases between. Germline V CDR1 and CDR2: LGHDT, YNNKEL (reference sequence). The CDR3 is 15 residues long. The CDR3 DNA reads as TGTGCCAGCAGTCGCGACGCCCGCTCCTACAATGAGCAGTTCTTC. Translated: CASSRDARSYNEQFF.